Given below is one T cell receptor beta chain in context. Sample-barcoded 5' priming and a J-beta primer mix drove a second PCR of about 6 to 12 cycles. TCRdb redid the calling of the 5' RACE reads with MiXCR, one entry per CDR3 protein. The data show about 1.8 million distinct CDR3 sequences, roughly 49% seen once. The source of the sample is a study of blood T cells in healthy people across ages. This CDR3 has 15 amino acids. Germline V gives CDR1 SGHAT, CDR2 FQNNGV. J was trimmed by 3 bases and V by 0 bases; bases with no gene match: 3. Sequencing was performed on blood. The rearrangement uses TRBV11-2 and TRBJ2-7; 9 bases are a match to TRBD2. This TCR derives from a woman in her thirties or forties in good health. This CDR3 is CASSLDLAGFYEQYF. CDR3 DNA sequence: TGTGCCAGCAGCTTAGATCTAGCGGGGTTCTACGAGCAGTACTTC.